The entry below gives a single T cell receptor beta chain sequence along with its context. Its antigen is not identified. Germline-derived CDR1 and CDR2 are DFQATT and SNEGSKA (reference sequence). The V gene lost 5 bases and the J gene lost 16 bases, with 15 bases spanning the gap. This CDR3 region has 10 residues. This specimen belongs to a study of shared clonotypes between healthy human individuals. Study overall: CD4 naive cells filled three plates per donor, CD4 memory three, CD8 naive two and CD8 memory one. The study, taken as a whole, reports: The study found about 5% of naive CD4 clonotypes shared across several donors.

CD4+ cell separation produced CD45RA+ naive and CD45RA-negative memory subsets. The material for each subset, its genomic DNA, was split evenly across several immunoSEQ plates. Here immunoSEQ multiplex PCR was the method, and the copy in TCRdb shows in-frame clones only, minus some. Altogether 1.6 million or so clones are present, around 98.5% being singletons, with the ten largest covering 0.36%. Sequencing used naive CD4+ T cells sorted from blood. This sample's subset: CD45RA+ positively selected. The chain employs TRBV20-1 and TRBJ2-1; maybe TRBD2 (5 bases). The source of this sequence is a man younger than 40 in good health. CDR3 DNA: TGCAGTGCTGACACGCCGACGGGATTCTTC. This codes for CSADTPTGFF.